The T cell receptor beta chain under discussion was sequenced for a study of chemoradiotherapy in HPV16-positive cancers (dated by TCRdb to between 2022 and 2023). General notes on the study: Candidate HPV-specific T-cell clones and common TCR motifs were defined by functional T-cell assays performed on cells from a couple of HPV16-positive patients. Whether T-cell immunity against the HPV oncoproteins E6 and E7 changes during chemoradiotherapy and whether survival is affected by this immunity were examined in the study. The candidate HPV-specific TCRs and motifs were subsequently tracked in TCR repertoires obtained from some 90 patients with HPV-related cancers.

Repertoires were sampled repeatedly over the course of chemoradiotherapy, so clonal expansion could be followed in the tumor microenvironment. On this clone itself: This receptor's antigen is unknown. The sample holds no much larger clone one base away, and base qualities are not on file.

The germline V gene yields SGHDT for CDR1 and YYEEEE for CDR2. The trim is 0 bases for V and 8 bases for J, with a gap of 23 bases between the germline ends. From the cysteine up to the phenylalanine, the CDR3 has a length of 17 residues. Of the read, only the CDR3 DNA is kept; its 51 bases are in frame from base 1. The library was generated by the immunoSEQ multiplex PCR assay. In its TCRdb copy, this immuneACCESS table keeps in-frame sequences only and misses some clones. Where compared with another copy, unresolved V genes explain less than half of these, and the others have no known cause. The sample profile shows around 8,000 clones; less than 85% of them were found once. Less than 25% of the sample rests with the top ten. The paper as a whole reports these results and caveats: In HPV16-positive patients, expansion of HPV-responsive T cells during chemoradiotherapy was associated with improved recurrence-free survival. The functional definition of HPV-specific T cells came from only a couple of HPV16-positive patients, and the survival association was reported for HPV16-positive patients. Expansion of candidate HPV-specific clones and E7-related TCR motifs was observed in the tumor microenvironment during treatment, whereas no such expansion was observed for non-HPV-specific T cells.

This sequence originates from a human donor with HPV-associated anogenital cancer. This material was obtained from a patient who underwent chemoradiotherapy. This sequence uses TRBV5-6 and TRBJ2-5; a tentative D call is TRBD2 (7 bases match). The CDR3: CASSLVIGGPNLLTQYF. Read as DNA, the sequence is TGTGCCAGCAGCTTGGTTATCGGGGGGCCCAATCTCCTTACCCAGTACTTC.